This is a list of T cell receptor beta chains from one sample in a study of OX40 agonist ivuxolimab in advanced cancers. Data came from immunoSEQ multiplex PCR; TCRdb stores just in-frame clones and leaves some out. The sample has fewer than 95,000 clones; around 90% are singletons. Source: CD4+ or CD8+ T cells sorted from blood, taken in a trial of the OX40 agonist ivuxolimab. Every receptor here comes from an adult with an advanced solid tumor such as melanoma, head and neck, liver or kidney cancer. Each CDR3 is given with its conserved first and last residue. The D gene is left open where the match is weak. Clone size is not always given. Where it is, it says once, few, many or a class for expanded clones.

TRBV27	once	14	-	TRBJ2-1	CASSLAGVYNEQFF	TGTGCCAGCAGTTTGGCAGGGGTATACAATGAGCAGTTCTTC
TRBV2	-	15	-	TRBJ1-2	CASTSGGGEYYGYTF	TGTGCCAGCACCTCGGGAGGGGGGGAGTACTATGGCTACACCTTC
TRBV27	-	15	TRBD2	TRBJ2-1	CASSAGLAAYNEQFF	TGTGCCAGCAGTGCGGGACTAGCGGCCTACAATGAGCAGTTCTTC
TRBV6-5	-	14	TRBD1	TRBJ2-7	CASSDGTASYEQYF	TGTGCCAGCAGTGATGGGACAGCCTCCTACGAGCAGTACTTC
TRBV4-1	-	16	TRBD2	TRBJ2-1	CASSQDWLAGVDEQFF	TGCGCCAGCAGCCAAGATTGGCTAGCGGGAGTCGATGAGCAGTTCTTC
TRBV29-1	-	13	-	TRBJ2-3	CSLWAPGTDTQYF	TGCAGCCTTTGGGCCCCTGGCACAGATACGCAGTATTTT
TRBV10-2	-	15	-	TRBJ2-2	CASSDFSGRAGELFF	TGCGCCAGCAGTGATTTTTCCGGGCGAGCCGGGGAGCTGTTTTTT
TRBV28	-	16	-	TRBJ1-1	CASSSPGEGLNTEAFF	TGTGCCAGCAGTTCCCCAGGGGAGGGCCTGAACACTGAAGCTTTCTTT
TRBV4-1	once	15	TRBD2	TRBJ2-5	CASSPLAGAVVAQYF	TGCGCCAGCAGCCCCTTAGCGGGGGCCGTGGTGGCCCAGTACTTC
TRBV10-2	-	13	-	TRBJ1-1	CASSEGARTEAFF	TGCGCCAGCAGTGAGGGGGCGCGGACTGAAGCTTTCTTT
TRBV4-1	-	14	TRBD1	TRBJ2-7	CASSQGQGVDEQYF	TGCGCCAGCAGCCAAGGACAGGGGGTAGACGAGCAGTACTTC
TRBV6-1	-	16	TRBD1	TRBJ2-1	CASSGDRVNSYNEQFF	TGTGCCAGCAGTGGGGACAGGGTCAACTCCTACAATGAGCAGTTCTTC
TRBV9	-	18	TRBD2	TRBJ2-2	CASSPLAGTSFYTGELFF	TGTGCCAGCAGCCCTTTAGCCGGGACTAGCTTCTACACCGGGGAGCTGTTTTTT
TRBV9	-	17	TRBD2	TRBJ2-3	CASSVAGGGTSTDTQYF	TGTGCCAGCAGCGTAGCCGGCGGGGGGACAAGCACAGATACGCAGTATTTT
TRBV27	-	13	-	TRBJ1-1	CATQVGLNTEAFF	TGTGCCACCCAAGTGGGCCTGAACACTGAAGCTTTCTTT
TRBV30	-	14	-	TRBJ2-5	CAWGTGSGKETQYF	TGTGCCTGGGGTACAGGGTCAGGCAAAGAGACCCAGTACTTC
TRBV5-1	-	16	TRBD2	TRBJ2-1	CASGLAGGLPYNEQFF	TGCGCCAGCGGTCTAGCGGGGGGGTTACCCTACAATGAGCAGTTCTTC
TRBV7-2	-	15	-	TRBJ2-3	CASSYQGSPTDTQYF	TGTGCCAGCAGCTACCAGGGTTCCCCCACAGATACGCAGTATTTT
TRBV7-7	-	15	TRBD1	TRBJ2-1	CASSLGGTGNNEQFF	TGTGCTAGCAGCTTAGGAGGGACAGGGAACAATGAGCAGTTCTTC
TRBV4-1	-	14	-	TRBJ1-2	CASSQGGGPYGYTF	TGCGCCAGCAGCCAAGGAGGGGGACCCTATGGCTACACCTTC
TRBV5-8	-	13	-	TRBJ2-1	CASSVGLYNEQFF	TGTGCCAGCAGCGTGGGGTTATACAATGAGCAGTTCTTC
TRBV5-4	once	13	-	TRBJ2-5	CASGSEGGETQYF	TGTGCCAGCGGAAGTGAGGGAGGAGAGACCCAGTACTTC
TRBV27	-	14	-	TRBJ2-1	CASSLRDFYNEQFF	TGTGCCAGCAGTCTCCGGGACTTCTACAATGAGCAGTTCTTC
TRBV11-2	-	14	TRBD2	TRBJ2-1	CASSLTSGGDEQFF	TGTGCCAGCAGCCTTACTAGCGGGGGGGATGAGCAGTTCTTC
TRBV21-1	-	14	-	TRBJ2-5	CASSPLGLQETQYF	TGTGCCAGCAGCCCACTAGGCCTTCAAGAGACCCAGTACTTC
TRBV4-2	-	17	-	TRBJ1-2	CASSQDGPIRIGYGYTF	TGTGCCAGCAGCCAAGATGGGCCCATCCGGATTGGATATGGCTACACCTTC
TRBV30	-	13	-	TRBJ1-2	CAWSSTEDYGYTF	TGTGCCTGGAGTTCGACAGAAGACTATGGCTACACCTTC
TRBV7-8	-	15	TRBD1	TRBJ2-7	CASSSAGTGTYEQYF	TGTGCCAGCAGCTCCGCCGGGACAGGGACATACGAGCAGTACTTC
TRBV29-1	-	12	-	TRBJ2-1	CSDTPRGYEQFF	TGCAGCGATACCCCCCGGGGCTATGAGCAGTTCTTC
TRBV4-1	-	19	TRBD1	TRBJ1-5	CASSQEGQGSRPPFLAQHF	TGCGCCAGCAGCCAAGAGGGACAGGGATCGCGGCCCCCTTTTTTAGCCCAGCATTTT
TRBV19	-	18	-	TRBJ2-7	CASSTLYRVKPSSYEQYF	TGTGCCAGTAGTACTCTGTACAGGGTTAAACCCTCCTCCTACGAGCAGTACTTC
TRBV9	-	16	TRBD2	TRBJ2-7	CASSSGTSGSSYEQYF	TGTGCCAGCAGCTCCGGGACTAGCGGGAGTTCCTACGAGCAGTACTTC
TRBV6-6	-	13	TRBD1	TRBJ2-5	CASSPTGYEAQYF	TGTGCCAGCAGTCCGACAGGGTACGAGGCCCAGTACTTC
TRBV9	once	16	-	TRBJ1-3	CASSARTASSGNTIYF	TGTGCCAGCAGCGCCCGGACAGCGAGCTCTGGAAACACCATATATTTT
TRBV6-6	once	14	-	TRBJ2-2	CASSLEGDTGELFF	TGTGCCAGCAGCCTGGAGGGGGATACCGGGGAGCTGTTTTTT
TRBV6-5	once	15	-	TRBJ2-6	CASAPGDFGANVLTF	TGTGCCAGCGCGCCAGGGGACTTTGGGGCCAACGTCCTGACTTTC
TRBV2	few	13	-	TRBJ2-1	CAGGGSSYNEQFF	TGTGCCGGGGGCGGGAGCTCCTACAATGAGCAGTTCTTC
TRBV2	-	13	-	TRBJ1-1	CASSRGPGTEAFF	TGTGCCAGCAGTCGGGGACCCGGGACTGAAGCTTTCTTT
TRBV6-1	once	14	-	TRBJ1-2	CASSEEGSNYGYTF	TGTGCCAGCAGCGAGGAAGGGTCAAACTATGGCTACACCTTC
TRBV5-8	-	17	-	TRBJ2-1	CASSLAPTRVSENEQFF	TGTGCCAGCAGCTTGGCCCCCACTAGGGTTAGTGAGAATGAGCAGTTCTTC
TRBV6-6	-	16	-	TRBJ2-1	CASSYSTGGLYNEQFF	TGTGCCAGCAGTTACTCGACCGGGGGCCTCTACAATGAGCAGTTCTTC